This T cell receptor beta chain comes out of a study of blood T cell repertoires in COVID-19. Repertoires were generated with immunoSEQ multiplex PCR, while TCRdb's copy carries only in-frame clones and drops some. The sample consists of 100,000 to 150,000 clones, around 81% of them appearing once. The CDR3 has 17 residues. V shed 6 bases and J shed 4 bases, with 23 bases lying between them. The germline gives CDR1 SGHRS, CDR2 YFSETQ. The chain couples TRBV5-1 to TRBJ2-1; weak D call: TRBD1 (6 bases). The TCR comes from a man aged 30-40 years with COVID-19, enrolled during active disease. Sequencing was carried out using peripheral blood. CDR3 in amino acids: CASTSAWGQGPYNEQFF. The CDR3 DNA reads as TGCGCCAGCACATCGGCCTGGGGGCAGGGACCATACAATGAGCAGTTCTTC.